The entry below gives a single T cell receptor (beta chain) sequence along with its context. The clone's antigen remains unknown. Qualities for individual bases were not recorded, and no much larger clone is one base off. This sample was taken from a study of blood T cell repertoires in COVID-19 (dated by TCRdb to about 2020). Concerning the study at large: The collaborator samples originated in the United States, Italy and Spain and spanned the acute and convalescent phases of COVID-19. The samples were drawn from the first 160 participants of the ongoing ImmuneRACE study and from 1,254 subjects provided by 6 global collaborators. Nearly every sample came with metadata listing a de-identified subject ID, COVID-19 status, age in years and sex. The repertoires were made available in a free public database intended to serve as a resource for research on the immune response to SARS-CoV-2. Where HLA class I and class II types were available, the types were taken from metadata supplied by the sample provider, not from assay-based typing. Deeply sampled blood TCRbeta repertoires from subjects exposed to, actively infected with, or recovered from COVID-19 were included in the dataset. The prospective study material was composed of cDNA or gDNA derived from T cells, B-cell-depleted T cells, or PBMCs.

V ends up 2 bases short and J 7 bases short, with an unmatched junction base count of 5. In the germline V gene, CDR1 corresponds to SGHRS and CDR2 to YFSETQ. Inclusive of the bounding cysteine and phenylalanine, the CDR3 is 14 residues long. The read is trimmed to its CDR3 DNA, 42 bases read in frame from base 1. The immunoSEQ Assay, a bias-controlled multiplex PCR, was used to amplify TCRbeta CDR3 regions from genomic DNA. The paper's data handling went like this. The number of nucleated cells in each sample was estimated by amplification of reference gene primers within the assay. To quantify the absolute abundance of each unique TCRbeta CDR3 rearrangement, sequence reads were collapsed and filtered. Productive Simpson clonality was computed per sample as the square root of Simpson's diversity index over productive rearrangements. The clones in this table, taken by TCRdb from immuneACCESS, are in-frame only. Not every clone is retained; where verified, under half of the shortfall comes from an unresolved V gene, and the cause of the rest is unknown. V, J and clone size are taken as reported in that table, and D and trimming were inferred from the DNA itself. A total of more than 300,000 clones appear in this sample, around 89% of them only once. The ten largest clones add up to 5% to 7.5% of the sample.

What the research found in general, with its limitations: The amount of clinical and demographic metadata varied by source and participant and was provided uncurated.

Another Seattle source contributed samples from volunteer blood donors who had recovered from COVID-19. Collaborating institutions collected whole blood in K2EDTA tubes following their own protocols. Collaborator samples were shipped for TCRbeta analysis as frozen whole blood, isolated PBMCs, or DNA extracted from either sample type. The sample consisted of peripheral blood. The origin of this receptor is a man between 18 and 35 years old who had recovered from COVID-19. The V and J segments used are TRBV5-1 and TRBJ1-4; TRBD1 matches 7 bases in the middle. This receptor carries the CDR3 CASSLGTVFEKLFF. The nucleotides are TGCGCCAGCAGCTTAGGGACAGTTTTTGAAAAACTGTTTTTT.